The clone carrying this T cell receptor (beta chain) occurred many times. Its antigen remains unknown. These data come from a study of naive and memory T cell subsets. General study points: Especially in CD8 cells, naive repertoires contained a few larger clonotypes, possibly CD45RA-re-expressing memory cells.

Two oligonucleotides, mixed equimolar, formed the beta constant-region primer covering TRBC1 and TRBC2. The ligated cDNA underwent four PCR rounds using SP2 and nested alpha and beta constant-region primers. TCRdb used MiXCR to reprocess the UMI-ligation and nested PCR reads, holding one entry per CDR3 protein. The data hold about 150,000 distinct CDR3 sequences, with roughly 22% observed a single time. Trimming cost V 7 bases and J 6 bases, with 19 bases left between them. Germline loops: CDR1 KGHSH, CDR2 LQKENI. The CDR3 is made up of 15 amino acids. After CD4 positive bead selection, the CD4-negative fraction gave CD8 T cells.

The sample consisted of naive CD4+ T cells from blood. This chain links TRBV18 with TRBJ2-1; a possible D gene is TRBD1 (5 bases). The TCR was taken from a human donor in good health. CDR3 nucleotides: TGTGCCAGCTTACAGACAGCGAGAAGCAGCAATGAGCAGTTCTTC. It specifies CASLQTARSSNEQFF.